The sample holds a few counts of the clone carrying this T cell receptor (beta chain). CDR1 is LGHNA and CDR2 is YNFKEQ in the germline V gene. V lost 0 bases, J lost 4 bases, and 2 bases stayed unmatched. The CDR3 loop spans 14 amino acids. The second PCR ran about 6 to 11 cycles with a sample-barcoded 5' primer and J-beta primers. TCRdb ran MiXCR on the 5' RACE reads and lists one entry per CDR3 protein. The data contain about 1.6 million distinct CDR3 sequences, about 32% of them singletons. This specimen belongs to a study of blood T cells in healthy people across ages. The chain has TRBV4-2 and TRBJ2-5, with 7 bases lining up with TRBD2. The TCR was taken from a woman younger than 45 in good health. Sequencing was performed on blood. The CDR3, as DNA: TGTGCCAGCAGCCAAGATCCTAGCGGAGAGACCCAGTACTTC. Residues: CASSQDPSGETQYF.